The clone carrying this T cell receptor beta chain has only a few counts. Its antigen is currently unknown. Around 0.12 L of blood, on average, came from one heparinised draw per donor. Expressed TCRB transcripts were sequenced, since all the RNA that had been isolated was reverse transcribed. The average output of naive, central memory and regulatory T cell samples was several million reads. Here immunoSEQ multiplex PCR was the method, and the copy in TCRdb shows in-frame clones only, minus some. Here the sample spans around 500,000 clones, about an eighth being singletons. These data belong to a study of beta chain features in type 1 diabetes. Regarding the study as a whole: The study found fewer insertions and more deletions at VDJ junctions in type 1 diabetes patients.

The V gene's germline CDR1 is SQVTM and CDR2 ANQGSEA. Trimming took 4 bases from V and 3 from J; bases not matched to a gene: 1. The CDR3 runs to 13 residues. Material: naive CD4+ T cells from blood. This receptor was taken from a young woman in good health. The rearrangement links TRBV29-1 to TRBJ2-2, with 8 nucleotides matching TRBD1. The CDR3 sequence: CSVGTGYTGELFF. Written as DNA, the CDR3 is TGCAGCGTTGGGACAGGGTACACCGGGGAGCTGTTTTTT.